This T cell receptor (beta chain) was recorded in a study of CD8+CD57+ T cells in acquired aplastic anemia. The study's findings and limits: Common to patients and controls were approximately 30 CD8+ CDR3 sequences.

The V and J ends lost 4 bases and 7 bases respectively, with 13 bases between them. The CDR3 runs to 14 residues. The germline V gene has CDR1 ENHRY and CDR2 SYGVKD. The TCR beta profiling, which covered VDJ combination and CDR3 sequence, was carried out using genomic DNA as the template. MiXCR, run by TCRdb on the reads, gives a single entry per CDR3 protein. The sample has under 500,000 distinct CDR3 sequences, approximately 32% seen once. Turning to this clonotype: Its antigen remains unidentified.

Previously, flow cytometry had revealed CD8+CD57+ cell expansion in the patients chosen for sequencing. Everyone among the patients had severe acquired aplastic anemia. Sample: sorted CD4+, CD8+, or CD8+CD57+ T cells (not recorded which) from PBMCs. The clonotype comes from a human donor with aplastic anemia. The V call is TRBV10-3, the J call TRBJ2-2; TRBD1 might be the D (6 bases). The DNA of the CDR3 is TGTGCCATCAGTGTACAGGGTTGGGGCGGGGAGCTGTTTTTT. As protein: CAISVQGWGGELFF.